The entry below gives a single T cell receptor beta chain sequence along with its context. The V gene's germline CDR1 is SGHVS and CDR2 FQNEAQ. The V gene end was trimmed by 4 bases and the J gene end by 4 bases; junction bases not matched to a gene: 6. The CDR3 is 14 amino acids. These data originate in a study of blood T cells in healthy people across ages. With a J-beta primer mix and a sample-barcoded 5' primer, a second PCR ran about 6 to 11 cycles. From the 5' RACE reads, TCRdb called clonotypes with MiXCR, one entry per CDR3 protein. The table has 790,000 or so distinct CDR3 sequences, roughly 56% seen once; the top ten hold about a quarter.

The sequenced sample was blood. The J gene is TRBJ2-7, the V gene TRBV7-8, with 8 nucleotides matching TRBD2. This clonotype was sampled from a man between 40 and 49 years old in good health. The DNA for the CDR3 is TGTGCCAGCAGCTCGTTCAGCGGGAGTTACGAGCAGTACTTC. This translates into CASSSFSGSYEQYF.